The 25 T cell receptor beta chains below were found in one sample sequenced in a study of blood T cell repertoires in COVID-19. TCRdb keeps only in-frame clones here, not all; method: immunoSEQ multiplex PCR. This sample has 310,000 or so clones; approximately 83% occur once, and the top ten carry approximately 2.2%. The source material was peripheral blood. All receptors come from a woman in her thirties who had recovered from COVID-19.

Remarks on this clone: An end of the junction does not agree with germline; a read error may underlie this. This chain's CDR3 is CASSRSGNTIYF. For the CDR3, the DNA is TGTGCCAGCAGTCGTTCTGGCAACACCATATATTTT. The chain has TRBV7-2 and TRBJ1-3, with D unresolved. The CDR3 contains 12 residues. In germline, CDR1 is SGHTA, CDR2 FQGNSA.

This clone was detected only a few times. The CDR3 loop is CAWSARDRGSSNQPQHF. The CDR3 DNA follows: TGTGCCTGGAGTGCGCGGGACAGGGGCTCTAGCAATCAGCCCCAGCATTTT. The genes are TRBV30 and TRBJ1-5; 10 bases line up with TRBD1. The length of the CDR3 is 17 residues. Germline CDR1 is GTSNPN and CDR2 is SVGIG (reference sequence). V was clipped by 1 base and J by 0 bases; unmatched bases: 6.

The chain uses TRBV6-6 and TRBJ2-5; 9 nucleotides line up with TRBD2. With V trimmed by 5 bases and J by 5 bases, 0 bases remained unmatched. In germline, CDR1 is MNHNY, CDR2 SVGAGI (reference sequence). This CDR3 is 12 amino acids long. Written as DNA, the CDR3 is TGTGCCAGCAGTGGACTAGCGGAGACCCAGTACTTC. Protein product: CASSGLAETQYF.

The chain links TRBV19 to TRBJ1-1, with 9 bases aligning to TRBD1. Germline trimming cut 6 bases from V and 4 bases from J; bases unmatched to any gene: 3. The germline gives CDR1 LNHDA, CDR2 SQIVND (reference sequence). CDR3 length: 13 residues. CDR3 sequence: CASRGQGLTEAFF. Written as DNA, the CDR3 is TGTGCCAGTAGGGGACAGGGTCTCACTGAAGCTTTCTTT.

The rearrangement links TRBV9 to TRBJ1-1; the D gene is possibly TRBD1 (5 bases). CDR3 size: 14 residues. V lost 0 bases and J 0 bases, leaving 6 bases between the germline ends. From germline, CDR1 is SGDLS and CDR2 YYNGEE. The CDR3 DNA reads TGTGCCAGCAGCGTAGGGACAATGAACACTGAAGCTTTCTTT. This codes for CASSVGTMNTEAFF.

This chain uses TRBV4-2 with TRBJ1-6; D unresolved. Trimming stripped 4 bases from V and 5 bases from J, with 9 bases between. Germline CDR1 LGHNA, CDR2 YNFKEQ. The CDR3 extends over 14 amino acids. The CDR3 protein is CASSRGEDNSPLHF. DNA of the CDR3: TGTGCCAGCAGCCGGGGAGAGGATAATTCACCCCTCCACTTT.

The chain recombines TRBV2 with TRBJ1-2, with 10 bases lining up with TRBD1. The CDR3 is made up of 13 amino acids. V shed 11 bases and J 8 bases; nucleotides not matched to a gene: 11. Germline V gene lookup returns CDR1 SNHLY and CDR2 FYNNEI. This CDR3 is CAGDRGTLLGYTF. Written as DNA, the CDR3 is TGTGCCGGGGACAGGGGCACCCTTTTGGGCTACACCTTC.

This clone has a handful of counts. V gene TRBV5-1 combines with J gene TRBJ2-1; tentatively, D is TRBD1 (6 bases). The CDR3 has 15 amino acids. The V end lost 4 bases, the J end lost 2 bases, and 13 bases lay between the germline ends. Germline loops: CDR1 SGHRS, CDR2 YFSETQ. The chain's CDR3 is CASSKGDGTYNEQFF. In nucleotides, the CDR3 is TGCGCCAGCAGCAAGGGGGACGGAACCTACAATGAGCAGTTCTTC. Complete variable domain (other parts from reference TRBV5-1 and TRBJ2-1): KAGVTQTPRYLIKTRGQQVTLSCSPISGHRSVSWYQQTPGQGLQFLFEYFSETQRNKGNFPGRFSGRQFSNSRSEMNVSTLELGDSALYLCASSKGDGTYNEQFFGPGTRLTVL.

The gene calls are TRBV7-8 and TRBJ2-7; TRBD2 agrees at 14 bases. This CDR3 is built from 15 residues. J was trimmed by 6 bases and V by 1 base; bases with no gene match: 2. Germline V gives CDR1 SGHVS, CDR2 FQNEAQ. The CDR3 coding sequence is TGTGCCAGCAGCTTAGAGGGACTAGCGGGGGTCGAGCAGTACTTC. Its protein product is CASSLEGLAGVEQYF.

The chain employs TRBV5-5 and TRBJ1-5; D might be TRBD1 (5 bases). CDR1 and CDR2 (germline): SGHKS, YYEKEE (reference sequence). V gave up 0 bases and J gave up 2 bases, with 9 bases separating them. The CDR3 has 15 residues. The CDR3 sequence: CASSLVLQGNQPQHF. The CDR3 DNA sequence: TGTGCCAGCAGCTTGGTCTTACAGGGCAATCAGCCCCAGCATTTT. Together with reference TRBV5-5 and TRBJ1-5, the CDR3 gives the full variable domain: DAGVTQSPTHLIKTRGQQVTLRCSPISGHKSVSWYQQVLGQGPQFIFQYYEKEERGRGNFPDRFSARQFPNYSSELNVNALLLGDSALYLCASSLVLQGNQPQHFGDGTRLSIL.

The V call is TRBV7-9, the J call TRBJ1-1, with 9 bases lining up with TRBD1. The CDR3 runs 15 residues. V was clipped by 1 base and J by 5 bases; unmatched bases: 5. The germline CDR1 and CDR2 sequences are SEHNR and FQNEAQ (reference sequence). In DNA form, the CDR3 reads TGTGCCAGCAGCTTAGAGACAGGGGGAGCAACTGAAGCTTTCTTT. It encodes CASSLETGGATEAFF.

The chain has TRBV5-4 and TRBJ2-5, with 9 positions matching TRBD2. The germline CDR1 and CDR2 sequences are SGHNT and YYREEE (reference sequence). CDR3 size: 14 residues. Trimming took 2 bases from V and 4 from J; bases not matched to a gene: 3. The CDR3 protein is CASSFVAGAETQYF. CDR3 DNA: TGTGCCAGCAGCTTCGTAGCGGGGGCAGAGACCCAGTACTTC.

This chain joins TRBV3-1 (or the pseudogene TRBV3-2) and TRBJ2-5; maybe TRBD1 (6 bases). CDR3 length: 15 residues. V dropped 5 bases and J dropped 5 bases, with 18 bases sitting between them. From germline, CDR1 is LGHDT and CDR2 YNNKEL (reference sequence). Here the CDR3 reads CASSYGTTPGETQYF. The CDR3, as DNA: TGTGCCAGCAGCTACGGGACAACCCCTGGGGAGACCCAGTACTTC.

This clone has a single count. This chain uses TRBV10-2 with TRBJ2-5, with D perhaps TRBD1 (6 bases). The V gene lost 4 bases and the J gene lost 1 base, with 19 bases spanning the gap. CDR3 length: 17 amino acids. Germline lookup yields CDR1 WSHSY and CDR2 SAAADI. CDR3 coding DNA: TGCGCCAGCAGTGCAGGGACAAAAGGTCCCTTCCAAGAGACCCAGTACTTC. Residues: CASSAGTKGPFQETQYF.

The V call is TRBV4-1, the J call TRBJ1-2; D remains ambiguous. With 0 bases removed from V and 0 bases from J, the gap between germline ends came to 8 bases. The CDR3 runs to 15 residues. Germline CDR1 MGHRA, CDR2 YSYEKL. CDR3 in DNA: TGCGCCAGCAGCCAAGATCCAGTTTCTAACTATGGCTACACCTTC. Amino acids: CASSQDPVSNYGYTF.

The chain carries TRBV7-8 and TRBJ1-4; D gene ambiguous. CDR3 size: 13 residues. CDR1 is SGHVS and CDR2 is FQNEAQ in the germline V gene. Trimming cost V 10 bases and J 6 bases, with 15 bases left between them. CDR3 DNA: TGTGCCACCTCGGCGGGGTATGATGAAAAACTGTTTTTT. Protein sequence: CATSAGYDEKLFF. The entire variable domain, with the rest obtained from reference TRBV7-8 and TRBJ1-4, is as follows: GAGVSQSPRYKVAKRGQDVALRCDPISGHVSLFWYQQALGQGPEFLTYFQNEAQLDKSGLPSDRFFAERPEGSVSTLKIQRTQQEDSAVYLCATSAGYDEKLFFGSGTQLSVL.

The rearrangement uses TRBV4-2 and TRBJ2-3; 8 bases line up with TRBD2. This CDR3 comprises 17 residues. CDR1 and CDR2 (germline): LGHNA, YNFKEQ. V was clipped by 1 base and J by 7 bases; unmatched bases: 13. The DNA for the CDR3 is TGTGCCAGCAGCCAAGGCGTAGCGGGAAGTGAGGTTAATACGCAGTATTTT. Protein sequence: CASSQGVAGSEVNTQYF.

The chain employs TRBV2 and TRBJ1-5; TRBD1 agrees at 11 bases. CDR3 length equals 16 residues. Trimming at V came to 8 bases and at J to 6 bases, leaving 12 bases not matched to a gene. From germline, CDR1 is SNHLY and CDR2 FYNNEI. For the CDR3, the DNA is TGTGCCAGCGGAAAGGAAACGGGGACAGGGGGTCAGCCCCAGCATTTT. Translation gives CASGKETGTGGQPQHF.

The chain is built from TRBV7-3 and TRBJ2-1, with D possibly matching TRBD2 (5 bases). Germline-derived CDR1 and CDR2 are SGHTA and FQGTGA. The CDR3 is 14 residues long. The V end lost 2 bases, the J end lost 5 bases, and 10 bases lay between the germline ends. In nucleotides, the CDR3 is TGTGCCAGCAGCTTAGTACGGGGTCACAATGAGCAGTTCTTC. Protein product: CASSLVRGHNEQFF.

The rearrangement links TRBV15 to TRBJ2-7; 9 bases align to TRBD2. J gave up 2 bases and V 0 bases, and 2 bases lay outside the gene matches. The CDR3 consists of 15 residues. CDR1 is LNHNV and CDR2 is YYDKDF in the germline V gene (reference sequence). This CDR3 reads CATSREASGAYEQYF. In nucleotides, the CDR3 is TGTGCCACCAGCAGAGAGGCTAGCGGGGCCTACGAGCAGTACTTC.

The chain recombines TRBV4-1 with TRBJ1-5, with D perhaps matching TRBD1 (5 bases). The length of the CDR3 is 17 residues. Trimming removed 0 bases at V and 7 bases at J, with 19 bases between. The germline gives CDR1 MGHRA, CDR2 YSYEKL. Written as DNA, the CDR3 is TGCGCCAGCAGCCAAGACGATGCCGCCCCGGGGGTGCAGCCCCAGCATTTT. Protein sequence: CASSQDDAAPGVQPQHF.

The chain links TRBV19 to TRBJ1-1; tentatively, D is TRBD1 (6 bases). In germline, CDR1 is LNHDA, CDR2 SQIVND (reference sequence). V was clipped by 9 bases and J by 1 base, with 12 bases between them. The CDR3 contains 13 residues. The CDR3 reads CASQGHPNTEAFF. The CDR3 DNA is TGTGCCAGCCAGGGACATCCGAACACTGAAGCTTTCTTT.

This chain links TRBV7-9 with TRBJ1-2; tentative D call: TRBD1 (5 bases). V was pared by 2 bases and J by 2 bases, with 6 bases between. This CDR3 is built from 13 residues. Germline assignment: CDR1 SEHNR and CDR2 FQNEAQ (reference sequence). The CDR3 sequence: CASSLRGNYGYTF. The CDR3 nucleotides read TGTGCCAGCAGCTTACGGGGGAACTATGGCTACACCTTC. The entire variable domain, with the rest obtained from reference TRBV7-9 and TRBJ1-2, is as follows: DTGVSQNPRHKITKRGQNVTFRCDPISEHNRLYWYRQTLGQGPEFLTYFQNEAQLEKSRLLSDRFSAERPKGSFSTLEIQRTEQGDSAMYLCASSLRGNYGYTFGSGTRLTVV.

The genes are TRBV19 and TRBJ2-3; TRBD1 is a possible D gene (5 bases). The CDR3 has 16 residues. With 3 bases removed from V and 1 base from J, the gap between germline ends came to 14 bases. The germline CDR1 and CDR2 sequences are LNHDA and SQIVND (reference sequence). CDR3 coding DNA: TGTGCCAGTAGTATGCCGGCCTTAGGGGGCACAGATACGCAGTATTTT. Its translation: CASSMPALGGTDTQYF. The whole variable domain, remainder taken from reference TRBV19 and TRBJ2-3, is DGGITQSPKYLFRKEGQNVTLSCEQNLNHDAMYWYRQDPGQGLRLIYYSQIVNDFQKGDIAEGYSVSREKKESFPLTVTSAQKNPTAFYLCASSMPALGGTDTQYFGPGTRLTVL.

The chain uses TRBV5-1 and TRBJ1-2, with TRBD1 matching over 7 bases. Germline CDR1 reads SGHRS; CDR2 reads YFSETQ. The CDR3 totals 14 residues. V shed 4 bases and J 4 bases; nucleotides not matched to a gene: 7. CDR3 region: CASSTRTGLYGYTF. The CDR3 DNA follows: TGCGCCAGCAGCACGAGGACAGGCCTCTATGGCTACACCTTC.